The clone carrying this T cell receptor (beta chain) occurred a few times. The target antigen is unknown. The sample contains more than one DNA sequence encoding this CDR3. The CDR3 has 10 amino acids. Germline loops: CDR1 DFQATT, CDR2 SNEGSKA (reference sequence). V gave up 5 bases and J gave up 4 bases, with 3 bases separating them. The data derive from a study of beta chain features in type 1 diabetes. Whole-study results and caveats: Whether TCRB rearrangement is influenced by HLA type went unresolved here. Type 1 diabetes patients showed a moderate but significant shortening of TCRB CDR3s in all four CD4+ subsets.

Sequencing targeted expressed TCRB transcripts, as all isolated RNA had been reverse transcribed. TCRdb's copy holds only in-frame clones and misses some; the assay was immunoSEQ multiplex PCR. The sample includes about 260,000 clones, approximately 70% of them seen just once. This TCR came from a man aged 25 to 40 in good health. Sequenced: naive CD4+ T cells from blood. This chain joins TRBV20-1 and TRBJ2-1; the D is unclear. CDR3 nucleotide sequence: TGCAGTGCTCGGTACAATGAGCAGTTCTTC. This gives the protein CSARYNEQFF.